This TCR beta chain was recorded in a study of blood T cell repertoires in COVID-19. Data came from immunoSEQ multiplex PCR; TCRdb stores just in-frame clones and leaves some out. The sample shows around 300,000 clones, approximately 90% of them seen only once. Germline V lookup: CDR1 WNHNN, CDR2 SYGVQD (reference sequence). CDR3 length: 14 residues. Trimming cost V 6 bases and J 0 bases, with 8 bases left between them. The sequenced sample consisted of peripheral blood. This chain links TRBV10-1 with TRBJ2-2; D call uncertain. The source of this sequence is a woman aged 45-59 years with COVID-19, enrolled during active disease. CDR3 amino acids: CASREGANTGELFF. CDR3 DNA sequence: TGCGCCAGCAGGGAAGGAGCGAACACCGGGGAGCTGTTTTTT.